The clone carrying this TCR beta chain was detected many times. The antigen is unknown. The data were taken from a study of regulatory T cells in long-lasting Graves disease. Study conclusions and caveats: Less diverse TCR repertoires were seen in persistent Graves' patients than in newly diagnosed ones.

Combining iRepertoire HTBI primers with Arm-PCR of CDR3 regions, the authors built TCR beta libraries. TCRdb redid the calling of the multiplex PCR reads with MiXCR, one entry per CDR3 protein. The table has roughly 400,000 distinct CDR3 sequences, about 20% seen once; the top ten hold around 20%. Time point of the sample: persistent/refractory GD, antithyroid drugs over 5 years with positive TRAb. PBMC RNA served as the TCR library source. Patients came through an endocrinology department, and that department was in Xi'an, China. A peripheral blood sample, around 8.5 milliliters in volume, was drawn into EDTA tubes. The ends were cut back, 6 bases at V and 2 bases at J, with 8 bases in the middle. The CDR3 is 12 amino acids. The germline gives CDR1 MDHEN, CDR2 SYDVKM.

The sequencing here drew on peripheral blood mononuclear cells (PBMCs), taken when the disease was refractory, from a patient treated with antithyroid drugs. The chain has TRBV28 and TRBJ2-7; TRBD2 might be the D (5 bases). The receptor comes from a female donor with Graves disease. The CDR3 sequence: CASRGATYEQYF. The CDR3 DNA is TGTGCCAGCAGGGGAGCAACCTACGAGCAGTACTTC.